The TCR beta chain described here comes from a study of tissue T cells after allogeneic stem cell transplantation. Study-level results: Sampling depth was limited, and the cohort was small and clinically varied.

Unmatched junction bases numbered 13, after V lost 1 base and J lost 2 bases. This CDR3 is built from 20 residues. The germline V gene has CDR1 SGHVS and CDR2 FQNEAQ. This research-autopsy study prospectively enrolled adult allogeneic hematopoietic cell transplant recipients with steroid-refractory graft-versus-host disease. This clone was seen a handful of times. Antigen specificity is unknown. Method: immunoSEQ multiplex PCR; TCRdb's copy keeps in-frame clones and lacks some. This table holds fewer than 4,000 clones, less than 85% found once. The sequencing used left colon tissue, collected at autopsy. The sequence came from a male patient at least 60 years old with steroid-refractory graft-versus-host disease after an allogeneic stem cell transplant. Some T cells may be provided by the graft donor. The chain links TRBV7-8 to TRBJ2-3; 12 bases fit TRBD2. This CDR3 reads CASSLVTSGGPSLITDTQYF. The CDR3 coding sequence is TGTGCCAGCAGCTTAGTGACTAGCGGGGGACCCAGCCTAATCACAGATACGCAGTATTTT.